This TCR beta chain came from a study of shared clonotypes between healthy human individuals. Nashville, Tennessee was home to all donors, each a Caucasian adult. Without sorting, samples used 75 million to 100 million PBMCs for genomic DNA. Study-level findings and limits: Sampling used blood alone; tissue repertoires probably differ.

The ends were cut back, 3 bases at V and 4 bases at J, with 13 bases in the middle. Germline values: CDR1 SGHVS, CDR2 FNYEAQ. CDR3 size: 16 residues. Ten immunoSEQ deep assay plates served to sequence unsorted PBMC DNA. The protocol was immunoSEQ multiplex PCR, while the TCRdb copy is restricted to in-frame clones and leaves out a portion. The data show about 480,000 clones, with 79% seen just once and 10% to 15% held by the top ten. This clone was seen a single time. Its antigen is unidentified. The clonotype comes from a woman aged 40 to 55 in good health. Some clones in this sample may be carry-over from other donors' samples. Sequencing was carried out using PBMCs. This chain uses TRBV7-6 with TRBJ2-6; D is possibly TRBD1 (5 bases). CDR3 region: CASSFQGSGGANVLTF. CDR3 sequence (DNA): TGTGCCAGCAGCTTCCAGGGTTCAGGAGGGGCCAACGTCCTGACTTTC.